These 32 T cell receptor beta chains came from one sample sequenced in a study of blood T cell repertoires in COVID-19. Sequenced by immunoSEQ multiplex PCR; TCRdb stores in-frame clones only, minus some. The sample records roughly 200,000 clones, approximately 86% being singletons. The sequenced sample was peripheral blood. These receptors were taken from a woman in her 30s with COVID-19, enrolled during active disease.

The chain links TRBV7-2 to TRBJ2-1; 7 nucleotides align to TRBD2. Germline trimming cut 4 bases from V and 9 bases from J; bases unmatched to any gene: 9. CDR1 SGHTA and CDR2 FQGNSA come from the germline V gene. CDR3 size: 14 residues. CDR3 sequence (DNA): TGTGCCAGCAGCTCTCGGACCCCGGGAGGTGAGCAGTTCTTC. It is translated as CASSSRTPGGEQFF.

The rearrangement uses TRBV15 and TRBJ1-3; TRBD1 matches at 8 bases. Trimming removed 1 base from V and 0 bases from J; junction bases left unmatched: 5. The CDR3 is 17 amino acids. Germline CDR1 reads LNHNV; CDR2 reads YYDKDF (reference sequence). CDR3 in DNA: TGTGCCACCAGCAGAGCGGGACAGGCGAGCTCTGGAAACACCATATATTTT. Residues: CATSRAGQASSGNTIYF.

The V call is TRBV4-2, the J call TRBJ1-2; D is unclear. Between the trimmed V and J ends, which lost 1 base and 5 bases, there was a span of 14 bases. This CDR3 is 15 amino acids long. Looked up from germline, CDR1 is LGHNA and CDR2 is YNFKEQ. The CDR3 DNA reads as TGTGCCAGCAGCCAAGGCCACGGGAATTTGTATGGCTACACCTTC. Translation gives CASSQGHGNLYGYTF.

The chain joins TRBV2 to TRBJ1-4; D ambiguous. The CDR3 loop spans 15 amino acids. The germline CDR1 and CDR2 sequences are SNHLY and FYNNEI. With 1 base removed from V and 5 bases from J, the gap between germline ends came to 11 bases. CDR3 sequence (DNA): TGTGCCAGCAGTGAAGGAAAACAGACGAATGAAAAACTGTTTTTT. Its protein product is CASSEGKQTNEKLFF.

The chain links TRBV24-1 to TRBJ2-2, with 8 bases fitting TRBD1. The CDR3 extends over 16 amino acids. With V trimmed by 5 bases and J by 4 bases, 8 bases remained unmatched. Looked up from germline, CDR1 is KGHDR and CDR2 is SFDVKD. The CDR3 DNA reads as TGTGCCACCAGTGGGCCAGGGGGCGCCCCCACCGGGGAGCTGTTTTTT. It encodes CATSGPGGAPTGELFF.

This clone was seen just once. V and J are TRBV30 and TRBJ1-1; possible D gene TRBD1, 6 bases. This CDR3 contains 11 residues. Per germline, CDR1 GTSNPN and CDR2 SVGIG (reference sequence). Between the trimmed V and J ends, which lost 3 bases and 7 bases, there was a span of 9 bases. CDR3 loop: CAWRKQGEAFF. The CDR3 nucleotides are TGTGCCTGGAGAAAACAGGGTGAAGCTTTCTTT.

The chain employs TRBV7-3 and TRBJ2-6, with D perhaps TRBD2 (6 bases). Germline CDR1 reads SGHTA; CDR2 reads FQGTGA. CDR3 length: 20 amino acids. Deletions cut 4 bases from V and 0 bases from J, with 22 bases between. The CDR3 nucleotides are TGTGCCAGCAGCTCCAAGCCCCGGGACTTCTCACCCTCTGGGGCCAACGTCCTGACTTTC. Protein sequence: CASSSKPRDFSPSGANVLTF.

The genes are TRBV30 and TRBJ1-5; 9 bases fit TRBD1. From germline, CDR1 is GTSNPN and CDR2 SVGIG (reference sequence). The CDR3 is made up of 19 amino acids. V shed 3 bases and J 1 base; nucleotides not matched to a gene: 16. The DNA for the CDR3 is TGTGCCTGGAGCCGGGGACAGGGTGTATTTTCAGGAAGCAATCAGCCCCAGCATTTT. Protein product: CAWSRGQGVFSGSNQPQHF.

The V call is TRBV5-1, the J call TRBJ2-6; 7 bases line up with TRBD1. J was trimmed by 0 bases and V by 1 base; bases with no gene match: 4. Germline V gene data show CDR1 as SGHRS and CDR2 as YFSETQ. The CDR3 runs 17 residues. The CDR3 loop is CASSLFPGGSGANVLTF. CDR3 DNA: TGCGCCAGCAGCTTGTTCCCAGGGGGCTCTGGGGCCAACGTCCTGACTTTC. Drawing the rest from reference TRBV5-1 and TRBJ2-6, the complete variable domain is KAGVTQTPRYLIKTRGQQVTLSCSPISGHRSVSWYQQTPGQGLQFLFEYFSETQRNKGNFPGRFSGRQFSNSRSEMNVSTLELGDSALYLCASSLFPGGSGANVLTFGAGSRLTVL.

The chain couples TRBV7-2 to TRBJ2-5, with D unresolved. The ends were cut back, 2 bases at V and 0 bases at J, with 10 bases in the middle. This CDR3 spans 15 amino acids. The germline CDR1 and CDR2 sequences are SGHTA and FQGNSA. CDR3 DNA sequence: TGTGCCAGCAGCTTATCGCCGGTTTACCAAGAGACCCAGTACTTC. Translating gives CASSLSPVYQETQYF.

The CDR3 DNA reads as TGTGCCTCCGGAGCTAGCGAACGCTCCTACAATGAGCAGTTCTTC. It translates to CASGASERSYNEQFF. This chain joins TRBV30 and TRBJ2-1, with D perhaps matching TRBD2 (6 bases). The germline gives CDR1 GTSNPN, CDR2 SVGIG (reference sequence). The V end lost 7 bases, the J end lost 0 bases, and 16 bases lay between the germline ends. The CDR3 has 15 residues.

This chain joins TRBV18 and TRBJ1-4; 9 bases map to TRBD1. The CDR3 runs to 18 residues. With 3 bases clipped from V and 7 bases from J, the junction kept 15 bases outside the gene matches. CDR1 is KGHSH and CDR2 is LQKENI in the germline V gene. CDR3 in DNA: TGTGCCAGCTCACCCCCCCGGGACAGGGTTGTGTTCGGTGAAAAACTGTTTTTT. Residues: CASSPPRDRVVFGEKLFF.

The J gene is TRBJ2-1, the V gene TRBV27; 10 bases align to TRBD2. The length of the CDR3 is 14 residues. The trim removed 5 bases at V and 9 bases at J, leaving 7 bases unmatched. The germline CDR1 and CDR2 sequences are MNHEY and SMNVEV (reference sequence). The CDR3 sequence is CASSPRVAGGEQFF. The CDR3 region has the DNA TGTGCCAGCAGTCCCCGCGTAGCGGGAGGTGAGCAGTTCTTC.

A single count supports this clone. This chain links TRBV6-2 or TRBV6-3 with TRBJ1-1; 7 nucleotides agree with TRBD1. This CDR3 is 12 amino acids long. Trimming took 6 bases from V and 8 from J; bases not matched to a gene: 6. Germline CDR1 reads MNHEY; CDR2 reads SVGEGT. The CDR3 here is CASSPTGDEAFF. CDR3 in DNA: TGTGCCAGCAGCCCCACAGGGGACGAAGCTTTCTTT.

The V and J genes are TRBV6-5 and TRBJ2-3; 8 bases fit TRBD2. This CDR3 is built from 13 residues. Trimming at V came to 6 bases and at J to 4 bases, leaving 3 bases not matched to a gene. CDR1 and CDR2 (germline): MNHEY, SVGAGI. CDR3 DNA sequence: TGTGCCAGCAGGGGTAGCGGGGCAGATACGCAGTATTTT. Protein sequence: CASRGSGADTQYF.

V is TRBV5-1 and J is TRBJ2-3; TRBD2 might be the D (6 bases). This CDR3 has 16 amino acids. The V end was cut by 0 bases, the J end by 4 bases, with 15 bases between. CDR1 is SGHRS, CDR2 YFSETQ, per germline. The CDR3 nucleotides are TGCGCCAGCAGCTTGGAACCCCAGGGAGGACCAGATACGCAGTATTTT. Translation gives CASSLEPQGGPDTQYF.

V usage is TRBV7-2 and J usage is TRBJ2-1; the match to TRBD1 covers 7 bases. Per germline, CDR1 SGHTA and CDR2 FQGNSA. The CDR3 loop spans 16 amino acids. J lost 5 bases, V lost 5 bases, and 12 bases had no gene match. The chain's CDR3 is CASSPWAWQGDNEQFF. As DNA, the CDR3 is TGTGCCAGCAGCCCGTGGGCCTGGCAGGGGGACAATGAGCAGTTCTTC.

V gene TRBV28 combines with J gene TRBJ1-2; a possible D gene is TRBD1 (5 bases). The germline V gene has CDR1 MDHEN and CDR2 SYDVKM. The V end lost 4 bases, the J end lost 6 bases, and 18 bases lay between the germline ends. The CDR3 covers 15 residues. Here the CDR3 reads CASSSPGLLRDGYTF. CDR3 DNA: TGTGCCAGCAGTTCCCCGGGACTTCTGCGTGATGGCTACACCTTC.

The V gene is TRBV2, the J gene TRBJ1-5; no reliable D call. Germline V gene data show CDR1 as SNHLY and CDR2 as FYNNEI. This CDR3 has 13 amino acids. V lost 2 bases and J lost 9, with 11 bases in between. The CDR3 is CASSESHGVPQHF. CDR3 DNA: TGTGCCAGCAGTGAATCCCACGGGGTGCCCCAGCATTTT.

The chain combines TRBV28 with TRBJ2-2; unclear D gene. Germline V lookup: CDR1 MDHEN, CDR2 SYDVKM. The CDR3 covers 15 residues. V lost 6 bases to trimming and J lost 4 bases, with 15 bases between them. The DNA of the CDR3 is TGTGCCAGCAGACTTCATACCCTCCCCACCGGGGAGCTGTTTTTT. Encoded protein: CASRLHTLPTGELFF.

The CDR3 is CASHPRASEAFF. In nucleotides, the CDR3 is TGTGCCAGCCACCCCAGGGCCTCTGAAGCTTTCTTT. The chain combines TRBV7-2 with TRBJ1-1; D is perhaps TRBD1 (5 bases). V was cut by 8 bases and J by 6 bases, with 13 bases left in between. The CDR3 sequence is 12 residues long. Germline CDR1 reads SGHTA; CDR2 reads FQGNSA.

V gene TRBV30 combines with J gene TRBJ1-5; D not resolved. Trimming cost V 2 bases and J 5 bases, with 10 bases left between them. The V gene's germline CDR1 is GTSNPN and CDR2 SVGIG (reference sequence). This CDR3 spans 13 amino acids. The CDR3 loop reads CAWSLGGHQPQHF. The CDR3 bases are TGTGCCTGGAGTTTAGGAGGTCATCAGCCCCAGCATTTT. The full variable domain, its missing parts supplied by reference TRBV30 and TRBJ1-5, is SQTIHQWPATLVQPVGSPLSLECTVEGTSNPNLYWYRQAAGRGLQLLFYSVGIGQISSEVPQNLSASRPQDRQFILSSKKLLLSDSGFYLCAWSLGGHQPQHFGDGTRLSIL.

The rearrangement uses TRBV7-3 and TRBJ2-6; D gene ambiguous. CDR1 is SGHTA, CDR2 FQGTGA, per germline. The CDR3 sequence is 13 residues long. V lost 7 bases, J lost 1 base, and 5 bases lay in between. The DNA for the CDR3 is TGTGCCAGCACAGCGTCTGGGGCCAACGTCCTGACTTTC. Amino acid sequence: CASTASGANVLTF.

The chain has TRBV7-9 and TRBJ2-2; 11 bases are a match to TRBD1. The junction had 12 bases not matched to a gene; V was cut back by 5 bases and J by 4 bases. The CDR3 covers 18 residues. CDR1 SEHNR and CDR2 FQNEAQ come from the germline V gene (reference sequence). CDR3 amino acids: CASSQSGTGGSFTGELFF. The CDR3 nucleotides read TGTGCCAGCAGCCAATCCGGGACAGGGGGGAGTTTCACCGGGGAGCTGTTTTTT.

This clone appeared once. This same CDR3 is encoded by further DNA sequences in the sample. This chain uses TRBV12-3 or TRBV12-4 with TRBJ2-7, with TRBD2 as a possible D gene (5 bases). The CDR3 length is 11 residues. The germline V and J ends were trimmed by 3 bases and 7 bases, with 7 bases remaining between them. CDR3 in DNA: TGTGCCAGCAGTTTTGGAGGAGAGCAGTACTTC. Amino acids: CASSFGGEQYF.

The chain couples TRBV7-9 to TRBJ1-2, with 9 bases that match TRBD1. Germline V gene lookup returns CDR1 SEHNR and CDR2 FQNEAQ (reference sequence). V lost 5 bases to trimming and J lost 5 bases; unmatched junction nucleotides: 9. The CDR3 is 15 residues long. In DNA form, the CDR3 reads TGTGCCAGCAGCAACACGGACAGGGGCGTTTATGGCTACACCTTC. Translating it yields CASSNTDRGVYGYTF.

The rearrangement joins TRBV15 to TRBJ1-2, with 9 bases matching TRBD1. Germline assignment: CDR1 LNHNV and CDR2 YYDKDF (reference sequence). The CDR3 runs to 17 residues. The J segment lost 2 bases and the V segment lost 0 bases, leaving 7 bases of the junction unmatched. The CDR3 region is CATSRDQVQGANYGYTF. The CDR3 nucleotides are TGTGCCACCAGCAGAGATCAAGTACAGGGGGCGAACTATGGCTACACCTTC.

The V and J genes are TRBV2 and TRBJ2-2, with TRBD2 identical over 8 bases. The CDR3 runs 13 residues. Trimming removed 8 bases from V and 5 bases from J; junction bases left unmatched: 4. The germline V gene encodes CDR1 SNHLY and CDR2 FYNNEI. CDR3 DNA: TGTGCCAGCCGCACGGGGGGGACCGGGGAGCTGTTTTTT. Its protein product is CASRTGGTGELFF.

This clone occurred a few times. The rearrangement links TRBV6-2 or TRBV6-3 to TRBJ2-3; a weak D match, TRBD1 (6 bases). Trimming took 5 bases from V and 8 from J, leaving 11 bases between them. CDR1 and CDR2 (germline): MNHEY, SVGEGT. The CDR3 is 12 residues long. The CDR3 here is CASSPGAGTQYF. CDR3 DNA sequence: TGTGCCAGCAGTCCAGGGGCAGGTACGCAGTATTTT.

The V gene is TRBV11-2, the J gene TRBJ2-1, with TRBD2 identical over 7 bases. The germline CDR1 and CDR2 sequences are SGHAT and FQNNGV. There are 15 residues in the CDR3. After removal of 4 bases from V and 3 bases from J, the junction contained 6 bases not matched to a gene. The CDR3 DNA reads as TGTGCCAGCAGCTCACTAGCGAACAACTACAATGAGCAGTTCTTC. Amino acid sequence: CASSSLANNYNEQFF.

The chain links TRBV27 to TRBJ1-2, with D unresolved. The V end lost 2 bases, the J end lost 12 bases, and 19 bases lay between the germline ends. The germline gives CDR1 MNHEY, CDR2 SMNVEV (reference sequence). The CDR3 is 14 residues long. The CDR3 bases are TGTGCCAGCAGTTTAGACTCTTCCGATTCGGTCCACACCTTC. Translating gives CASSLDSSDSVHTF.

The V call is TRBV27, the J call TRBJ1-1, with TRBD1 matching over 7 bases. Germline V lookup: CDR1 MNHEY, CDR2 SMNVEV (reference sequence). The CDR3 has 13 amino acids. Germline trimming cut 2 bases from V and 6 bases from J; bases unmatched to any gene: 3. The CDR3 reads CASSLTGASEAFF. In DNA form, the CDR3 reads TGTGCCAGCAGTTTAACAGGGGCCTCTGAAGCTTTCTTT.